Below are 21 T cell receptor beta chains sequenced from a single sample in a study of cytomegalovirus exposure and HLA in healthy donors. Clones were sequenced by immunoSEQ multiplex PCR, and TCRdb holds only the in-frame ones, with some missing. The data show 100,000 to 150,000 clones, approximately 90% seen once. The sequencing input was PBMCs. The receptor set was obtained from a woman between 18 and 29 years old in good health and CMV-seronegative.

CDR3 coding DNA: TGTGCCAGCAGTGAGTCGACACCGAACACCGGGGAGCTGTTTTTT. This translates into CASSESTPNTGELFF. This chain connects TRBV25-1 to TRBJ2-2; D not resolved. The V gene lost 3 bases and the J gene lost 0 bases, with 8 bases spanning the gap. Germline values: CDR1 MGHDK, CDR2 SYGVNS. The CDR3 sequence is 15 residues long.

CDR3: CASRSSGTGMDVLTF. The CDR3 DNA follows: TGTGCCAGCAGGTCCTCGGGGACAGGGATGGACGTCCTGACTTTC. The chain recombines TRBV28 with TRBJ2-6; 9 bases agree with TRBD1. Germline loops: CDR1 MDHEN, CDR2 SYDVKM. The CDR3 covers 15 residues. V trimming: 6 bases; J trimming: 11 bases; junction bases outside the gene matches: 11.

V is TRBV27 and J is TRBJ2-7; 8 bases align to TRBD2. J lost 7 bases, V lost 7 bases, and 18 bases had no gene match. The CDR3 runs 16 residues. Germline CDR1 reads MNHEY; CDR2 reads SMNVEV (reference sequence). This chain's CDR3 is CASTPLGRGAPSEQYF. The CDR3 nucleotides read TGTGCCAGCACCCCACTGGGGCGGGGGGCTCCTTCGGAGCAGTACTTC.

The chain joins TRBV30 to TRBJ1-2, with TRBD1 identical over 9 bases. Germline trimming cut 4 bases from V and 4 bases from J; bases unmatched to any gene: 7. Germline lookup yields CDR1 GTSNPN and CDR2 SVGIG (reference sequence). CDR3 size: 14 residues. The CDR3 coding sequence is TGTGCCTGGATTCGGACAGGGGATTCCTATGGCTACACCTTC. Translating gives CAWIRTGDSYGYTF.

The chain recombines TRBV7-9 with TRBJ2-1; 11 positions match TRBD2. With 1 base clipped from V and 7 bases from J, the junction kept 9 bases outside the gene matches. The CDR3 length is 17 residues. In germline, CDR1 is SEHNR, CDR2 FQNEAQ (reference sequence). CDR3 sequence (DNA): TGTGCCAGCAGCTTAGAAGGCCTAGCGGGAGGTCGAAATGAGCAGTTCTTC. This gives the protein CASSLEGLAGGRNEQFF.

The genes are TRBV18 and TRBJ1-4; 7 bases align to TRBD1. V lost 6 bases to trimming and J lost 3 bases; unmatched junction nucleotides: 7. This CDR3 spans 15 amino acids. Germline-derived CDR1 and CDR2 are KGHSH and LQKENI. CDR3: CASSTVGQANEKLFF. CDR3 DNA: TGTGCCAGCTCTACAGTAGGACAGGCTAATGAAAAACTGTTTTTT.

This sequence joins TRBV7-8 and TRBJ2-5; a weak D match, TRBD1 (6 bases). This CDR3 is built from 13 residues. V was shortened by 4 bases and J by 5 bases, with 11 bases between the two germline ends. Germline assignment: CDR1 SGHVS and CDR2 FQNEAQ. CDR3 sequence (DNA): TGTGCCAGCAGCTCCCACAGGGCTGAGACCCAGTACTTC. Residues: CASSSHRAETQYF.

V usage is TRBV5-1 and J usage is TRBJ1-6, with 7 bases fitting TRBD1. This CDR3 has 15 residues. Germline CDR1 SGHRS, CDR2 YFSETQ. J gave up 9 bases and V 0 bases, and 6 bases lay outside the gene matches. The CDR3 loop reads CASSLEQGVTSPLHF. The CDR3 nucleotides are TGCGCCAGCAGCTTGGAGCAGGGGGTGACTTCACCCCTCCACTTT.

The chain recombines TRBV19 with TRBJ1-2; D might be TRBD1 (5 bases). Germline CDR1 and CDR2: LNHDA and SQIVND (reference sequence). This CDR3 is 15 amino acids long. Trimming pared 7 bases from V and 3 bases from J, leaving 18 bases between. The chain's CDR3 is CASTYSGGMDYGYTF. The CDR3 DNA sequence: TGTGCCAGTACTTACTCTGGGGGGATGGACTATGGCTACACCTTC.

The chain carries TRBV19 and TRBJ2-5, with no clear D. The V gene's germline CDR1 is LNHDA and CDR2 SQIVND (reference sequence). V was cut by 1 base and J by 1 base, with 10 bases left in between. CDR3 length: 15 residues. The CDR3 loop is CASSIVDSSQETQYF. CDR3 nucleotide sequence: TGTGCCAGTAGTATAGTCGATTCGAGCCAAGAGACCCAGTACTTC.

The chain recombines TRBV6-5 with TRBJ2-1; D unclear. V was cut by 6 bases and J by 3 bases, with 9 bases left in between. This CDR3 is built from 13 residues. Germline loops: CDR1 MNHEY, CDR2 SVGAGI. CDR3 coding DNA: TGTGCCAGCAGCAGAGGATTCTACAATGAGCAGTTCTTC. Protein sequence: CASSRGFYNEQFF.

CDR3 nucleotide sequence: TGTGCCAGTAGTATACGCCCGAGGACTAGCGGGGCCTCCTACGAGCAGTACTTC. This codes for CASSIRPRTSGASYEQYF. V and J are TRBV19 and TRBJ2-7; 12 positions match TRBD2. This CDR3 has 18 residues. Germline V gives CDR1 LNHDA, CDR2 SQIVND (reference sequence). V lost 2 bases and J lost 0; bases outside the gene matches: 8.

V usage is TRBV15 and J usage is TRBJ1-5; the D is unclear. V was trimmed by 4 bases and J by 1 base, leaving 14 bases between them. Per germline, CDR1 LNHNV and CDR2 YYDKDF (reference sequence). The CDR3 is made up of 16 amino acids. CDR3: CATSKAAGMSNQPQHF. The DNA of the CDR3 is TGTGCCACCAGCAAAGCAGCGGGTATGAGCAATCAGCCCCAGCATTTT.

The V call is TRBV7-8, the J call TRBJ1-6, with TRBD1 as a possible D gene (5 bases). Between the trimmed V and J ends, which lost 6 bases and 7 bases, there was a span of 13 bases. This CDR3 comprises 14 residues. CDR1 SGHVS and CDR2 FQNEAQ come from the germline V gene. The CDR3 spells CASSWTRTNSPLHF. Written as DNA, the CDR3 is TGTGCCAGCAGTTGGACAAGGACGAATTCACCCCTCCACTTT.

The chain is built from TRBV2 and TRBJ1-1; TRBD1 might be the D (5 bases). The CDR3 spans 15 residues. The germline CDR1 and CDR2 sequences are SNHLY and FYNNEI. V lost 6 bases to trimming and J lost 0 bases, with 14 bases between them. CDR3 coding DNA: TGTGCCAGCAGAACAGGAGCCCGGGTGAACACTGAAGCTTTCTTT. This sequence encodes CASRTGARVNTEAFF.

The chain links TRBV28 to TRBJ2-3; the match to TRBD1 covers 10 bases. V shed 7 bases, J shed 3 bases, and the junction held 10 bases outside the gene matches. Germline V gene data show CDR1 as MDHEN and CDR2 as SYDVKM. The length of the CDR3 is 16 residues. CDR3 loop: CASTSIGTGATDTQYF. CDR3 coding DNA: TGTGCCAGCACCTCCATTGGGACAGGGGCGACAGATACGCAGTATTTT.

The V call is TRBV28, the J call TRBJ2-7; tentatively, D is TRBD2 (5 bases). The V end was cut by 3 bases, the J end by 0 bases, with 18 bases between. The germline V gene has CDR1 MDHEN and CDR2 SYDVKM. This CDR3 contains 17 residues. In nucleotides, the CDR3 is TGTGCCAGCAGTTTCCCGCCGGGGTGGGAGAGCTCCTACGAGCAGTACTTC. Residues: CASSFPPGWESSYEQYF.

In DNA form, the CDR3 reads TGTGCCAGCTCCCCAGGACAACAGGCGGCCGGGGAGCTGTTTTTT. Translating gives CASSPGQQAAGELFF. The V call is TRBV18, the J call TRBJ2-2; D possibly corresponds to TRBD1 (5 bases). Germline V gene sequence: CDR1 KGHSH, CDR2 LQKENI. The germline V and J ends were trimmed by 6 bases and 6 bases, with 17 bases remaining between them. The CDR3 has 15 residues.

The gene calls are TRBV19 and TRBJ1-5; 7 nucleotides match TRBD1. V shed 6 bases, J shed 1 base, and the junction held 12 bases outside the gene matches. There are 17 residues in the CDR3. Germline V gene sequence: CDR1 LNHDA, CDR2 SQIVND (reference sequence). Written as DNA, the CDR3 is TGTGCCAGTAGGGCGGACAGGCTATTGGGCAGCAATCAGCCCCAGCATTTT. It is translated as CASRADRLLGSNQPQHF.

In nucleotides, the CDR3 is TGTGCCAGCAGCTTACGCAGGGTGAATGAGCAGTTCTTC. This sequence encodes CASSLRRVNEQFF. The rearrangement uses TRBV11-3 and TRBJ2-1, with a possible D match to TRBD1 (5 bases). The CDR3 is 13 amino acids. Germline CDR1 is SGHNT and CDR2 is YENEEA. V lost 2 bases and J 7 bases, leaving 9 bases between the germline ends.

J is TRBJ1-1 and V is TRBV27; D is possibly TRBD1 (6 bases). Per the germline V gene, CDR1 is MNHEY and CDR2 is SMNVEV (reference sequence). The CDR3 is 14 residues long. The V end was cut by 5 bases, the J end by 1 base, with 11 bases between. In DNA, the CDR3 is TGTGCCAGCAGTCTCAGGGGCGAGAACACTGAAGCTTTCTTT. The encoded protein is CASSLRGENTEAFF.